This T cell receptor beta chain was sequenced during a study of T cell clonality in common variable immunodeficiency. Donors gave roughly 4.5 to 9 ml heparinized peripheral whole blood. General study results and limits: Compared with healthy controls, CVID subjects showed increased TCRbeta clonality, mostly in about a third. Links between repertoire features and CVID complications were heterogeneity-limited. Compared with controls, CVID subjects had fewer shared TCRbeta clones.

In this sample, this clone turned up many times. What it recognizes is unknown. The observed sequence ends 3 residues before the CDR3 terminus, with the missing tail filled in from the germline J gene. The protocol was immunoSEQ multiplex PCR, while the TCRdb copy is restricted to in-frame clones and leaves out a portion. This repertoire holds about 64,000 clones, and none appear only once. With 4 bases clipped from V and 3 bases from J, the junction kept 7 bases outside the gene matches. Germline CDR1 is MNHNS and CDR2 is SASEGT. The CDR3 is 15 residues long. Material for sequencing was peripheral blood mononuclear cells. This sequence originates from a person aged 18-70 years in good health. This chain links TRBV6-1 with TRBJ2-7, with TRBD1 identical over 9 bases. CDR3 sequence reads: CASSGLTGGDYEQYF. The CDR3 bases that were read are TGTGCCAGCAGTGGGCTCACAGGGGGCGACTACGAG.